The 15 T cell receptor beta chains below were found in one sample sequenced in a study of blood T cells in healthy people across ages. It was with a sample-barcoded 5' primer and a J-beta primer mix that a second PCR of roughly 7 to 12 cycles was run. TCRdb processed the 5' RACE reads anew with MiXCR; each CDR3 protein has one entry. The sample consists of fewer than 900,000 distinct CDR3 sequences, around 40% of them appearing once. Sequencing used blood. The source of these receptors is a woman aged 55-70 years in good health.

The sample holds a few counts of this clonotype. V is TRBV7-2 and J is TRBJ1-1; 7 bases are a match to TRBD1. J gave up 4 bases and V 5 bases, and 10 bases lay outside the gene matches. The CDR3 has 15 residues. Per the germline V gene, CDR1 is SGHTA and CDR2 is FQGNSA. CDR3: CASSPTRTGLTEAFF. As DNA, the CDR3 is TGTGCCAGCAGCCCCACCCGGACAGGCCTCACTGAAGCTTTCTTT.

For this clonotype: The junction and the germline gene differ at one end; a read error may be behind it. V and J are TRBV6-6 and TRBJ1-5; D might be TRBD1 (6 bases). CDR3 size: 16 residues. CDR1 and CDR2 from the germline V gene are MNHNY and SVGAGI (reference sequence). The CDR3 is CASTDSDRTGNQPQHF. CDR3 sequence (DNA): TGTGCCAGCACGGACTCCGACAGGACCGGCAACCAGCCCCAGCATTTT.

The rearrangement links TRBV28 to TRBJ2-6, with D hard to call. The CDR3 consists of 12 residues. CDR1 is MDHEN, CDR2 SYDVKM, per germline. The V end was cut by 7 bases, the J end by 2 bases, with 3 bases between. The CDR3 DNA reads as TGTGCCAGCACTACTGGGGCCAACGTCCTGACTTTC. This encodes CASTTGANVLTF. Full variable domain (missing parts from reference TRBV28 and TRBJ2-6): DVKVTQSSRYLVKRTGEKVFLECVQDMDHENMFWYRQDPGLGLRLIYFSYDVKMKEKGDIPEGYSVSREKKERFSLILESASTNQTSMYLCASTTGANVLTFGAGSRLTVL.

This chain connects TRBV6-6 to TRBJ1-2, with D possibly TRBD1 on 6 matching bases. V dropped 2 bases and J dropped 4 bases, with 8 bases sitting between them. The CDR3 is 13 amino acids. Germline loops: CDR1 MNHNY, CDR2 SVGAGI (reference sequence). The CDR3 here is CASSYQGPYGYTF. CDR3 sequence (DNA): TGTGCCAGCAGTTACCAGGGGCCCTATGGCTACACCTTC.

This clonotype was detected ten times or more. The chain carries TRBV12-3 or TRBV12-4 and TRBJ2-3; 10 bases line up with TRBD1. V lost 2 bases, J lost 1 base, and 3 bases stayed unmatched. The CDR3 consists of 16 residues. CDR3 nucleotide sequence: TGTGCCAGCAGTTTATATGGGACAGGGGGCACAGATACGCAGTATTTT. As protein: CASSLYGTGGTDTQYF.

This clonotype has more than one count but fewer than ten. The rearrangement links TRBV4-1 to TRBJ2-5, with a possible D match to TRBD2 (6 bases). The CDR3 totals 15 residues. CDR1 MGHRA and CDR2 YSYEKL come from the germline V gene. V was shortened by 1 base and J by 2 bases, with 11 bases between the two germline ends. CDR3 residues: CASSQVAGSQETQYF. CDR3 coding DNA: TGCGCCAGCAGCCAAGTGGCGGGGAGTCAAGAGACCCAGTACTTC.

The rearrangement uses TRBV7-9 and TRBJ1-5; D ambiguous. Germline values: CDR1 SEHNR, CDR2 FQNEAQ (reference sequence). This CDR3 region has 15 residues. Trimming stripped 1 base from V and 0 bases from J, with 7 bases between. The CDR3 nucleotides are TGTGCCAGCAGCTTAGGAACAAATAGCAATCAGCCCCAGCATTTT. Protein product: CASSLGTNSNQPQHF.

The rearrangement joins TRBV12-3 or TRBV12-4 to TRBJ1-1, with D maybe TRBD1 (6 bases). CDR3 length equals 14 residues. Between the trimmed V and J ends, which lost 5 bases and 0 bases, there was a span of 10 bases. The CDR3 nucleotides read TGTGCCAGCAGTCACAGGGATTTGAACACTGAAGCTTTCTTT. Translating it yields CASSHRDLNTEAFF.

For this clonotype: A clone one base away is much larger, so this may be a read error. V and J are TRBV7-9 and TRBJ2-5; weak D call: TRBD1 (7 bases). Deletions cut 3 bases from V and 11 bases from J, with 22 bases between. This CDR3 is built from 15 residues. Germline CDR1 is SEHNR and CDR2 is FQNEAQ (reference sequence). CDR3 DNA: TGTGCCAGCAGCTTTTCAGGGGGGCCCCGGGGTGAGCAGTACTTC. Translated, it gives CASSFSGGPRGEQYF.

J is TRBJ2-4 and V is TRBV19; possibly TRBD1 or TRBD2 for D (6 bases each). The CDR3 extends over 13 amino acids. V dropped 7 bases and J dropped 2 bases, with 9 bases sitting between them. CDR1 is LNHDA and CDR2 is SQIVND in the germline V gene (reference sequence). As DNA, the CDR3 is TGTGCCAGTATAGGGGGGCCCAAAAACATTCAGTACTTC. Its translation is CASIGGPKNIQYF.

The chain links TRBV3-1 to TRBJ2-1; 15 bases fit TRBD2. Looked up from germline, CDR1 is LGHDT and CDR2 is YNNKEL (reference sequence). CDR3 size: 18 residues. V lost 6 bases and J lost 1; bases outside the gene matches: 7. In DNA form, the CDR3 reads TGTGCCAGCAGAGACGGACTAGCGGGGGGGAGGTCCTACAATGAGCAGTTCTTC. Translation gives CASRDGLAGGRSYNEQFF.

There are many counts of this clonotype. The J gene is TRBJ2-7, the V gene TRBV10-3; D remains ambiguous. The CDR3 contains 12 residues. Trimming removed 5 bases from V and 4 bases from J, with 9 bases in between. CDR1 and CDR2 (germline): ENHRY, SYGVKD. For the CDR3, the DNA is TGTGCCATCAGTTTTGAGGCATACGAGCAGTACTTC. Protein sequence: CAISFEAYEQYF.

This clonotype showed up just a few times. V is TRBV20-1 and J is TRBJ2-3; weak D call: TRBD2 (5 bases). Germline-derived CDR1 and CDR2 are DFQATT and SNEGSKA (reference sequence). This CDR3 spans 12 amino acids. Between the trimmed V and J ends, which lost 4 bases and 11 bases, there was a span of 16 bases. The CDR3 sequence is CSAIEQLGGQYF. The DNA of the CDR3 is TGCAGTGCTATCGAACAGCTAGGAGGGCAGTATTTT.

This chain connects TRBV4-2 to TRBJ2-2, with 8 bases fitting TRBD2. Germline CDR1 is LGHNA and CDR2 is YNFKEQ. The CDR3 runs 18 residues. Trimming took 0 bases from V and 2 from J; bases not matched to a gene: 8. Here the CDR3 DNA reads TGTGCCAGCAGCCAAGATCCAGCGGGAGCCGTTAACACCGGGGAGCTGTTTTTT. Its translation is CASSQDPAGAVNTGELFF.

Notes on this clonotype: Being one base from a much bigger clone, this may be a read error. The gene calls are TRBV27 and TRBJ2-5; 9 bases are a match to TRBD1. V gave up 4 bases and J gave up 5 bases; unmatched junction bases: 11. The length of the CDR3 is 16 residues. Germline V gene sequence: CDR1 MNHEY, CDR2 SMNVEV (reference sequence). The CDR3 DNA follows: TGTGCCAGCAGTTCTGCCGGGACAGGGTATAGGGAGACCCAGTACTTC. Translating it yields CASSSAGTGYRETQYF.